This T cell receptor beta chain was sequenced during a study of T cells after yellow fever vaccination. Study-level results: Peak timing came faster in the weaker secondary response, day 5 versus 15. It was a small share of clonotypes that appeared in both CD4 and CD8 compartments. Reappearance after the booster was observed for most primary-vaccination clones (roughly 97% CD4, about 86% CD8).

In making TCR cDNA, 5'RACE template switching added a universal primer site and UMIs to it. A single record per CDR3 protein comes from TCRdb applying MiXCR to the 5' RACE reads. The sample yields 85,000 to 100,000 distinct CDR3 sequences, approximately 5.5% seen once. This clonotype appeared many times. Antigen unknown. Trimming removed 5 bases from V and 5 bases from J; junction bases left unmatched: 6. This CDR3 is built from 14 residues. Germline values: CDR1 LNHNV, CDR2 YYDKDF (reference sequence). The sequence was obtained from a man between 18 and 35 years old who received the YFV17D yellow fever vaccine. The rearrangement links TRBV15 to TRBJ2-5; TRBD1 matches 9 bases. Sequences were derived from CD8+ T cells sorted from PBMCs, sampled 10 days after the yellow fever booster vaccination. The chain's CDR3 is CATSGDREWETQYF. The CDR3 coding sequence is TGTGCCACCAGCGGGGACAGGGAGTGGGAGACCCAGTACTTC.